A selection of T cell receptor beta chains follows, all from one sample in a study of cytomegalovirus exposure and HLA in healthy donors. Repertoires were generated with immunoSEQ multiplex PCR, while TCRdb's copy carries only in-frame clones and drops some. This table holds 150,000 to 200,000 clones. What was sequenced was PBMCs. The source of these receptors is a woman between 18 and 30 years old in good health and CMV-seropositive. CDR3s include the opening cysteine and the closing phenylalanine or tryptophan. The order of the fields is CDR3 protein, CDR3 DNA, J gene, D gene, V gene. D genes are given only for firm matches.

CASTLLAGGAETQYF	TGTGCCAGCACTCTACTAGCGGGAGGAGCTGAGACCCAGTACTTC	TRBJ2-5	TRBD2	TRBV2
CAISEKGLAGVEQFF	TGTGCCATCAGTGAAAAGGGACTAGCGGGCGTAGAGCAGTTCTTC	TRBJ2-1	TRBD2	TRBV10-3
CASSLQDEQYF	TGTGCCAGCAGCTTACAGGACGAGCAGTACTTC	TRBJ2-7	-	TRBV5-4
CASSLVVGVTDTQYF	TGTGCCAGCAGCTTGGTGGTAGGGGTCACAGATACGCAGTATTTT	TRBJ2-3	-	TRBV5-5
CASSPYRTEETQYF	TGTGCCAGTAGTCCCTACAGGACAGAAGAGACCCAGTACTTC	TRBJ2-5	-	TRBV19
CAWSRSGLETQYF	TGTGCCTGGAGTAGATCGGGGTTGGAGACCCAGTACTTC	TRBJ2-5	-	TRBV30
CASSDGQISSYEQYF	TGTGCCAGCAGTGACGGACAGATCAGTTCCTACGAGCAGTACTTC	TRBJ2-7	-	TRBV6-1
CAIRGDLHREQFF	TGTGCCATCAGGGGCGACCTTCACCGTGAGCAGTTCTTC	TRBJ2-1	-	TRBV10-3
CSVETGMNTEAFF	TGCAGCGTTGAAACAGGGATGAACACTGAAGCTTTCTTT	TRBJ1-1	-	TRBV29-1
CASSLGGSSYGYTF	TGTGCCAGCAGCTTAGGAGGGTCGAGCTATGGCTACACCTTC	TRBJ1-2	-	TRBV11-2
CASSLFRDTEAFF	TGTGCCAGCAGCCTTTTTCGAGACACTGAAGCTTTCTTT	TRBJ1-1	-	TRBV7-2
CASKVRQGGEQPQHF	TGTGCCAGTAAGGTTCGGCAGGGAGGCGAGCAGCCCCAGCATTTT	TRBJ1-5	-	TRBV19
CASSEGAEFYNEQFF	TGCGCCAGCAGTGAAGGGGCTGAATTCTACAATGAGCAGTTCTTC	TRBJ2-1	-	TRBV10-1
CASSAGPGEQYF	TGTGCCAGCAGCGCCGGCCCGGGGGAGCAGTACTTC	TRBJ2-7	-	TRBV5-4
CASSPNGRGNEKLFF	TGTGCCAGCAGCCCCAATGGGCGGGGTAATGAAAAACTGTTTTTT	TRBJ1-4	-	TRBV11-2
CASSPTEISNQPQHF	TGTGCCAGCTCACCGACGGAGATCAGCAATCAGCCCCAGCATTTT	TRBJ1-5	-	TRBV18
CASSLDRNTEAFF	TGTGCCAGCAGCTTAGACAGGAACACTGAAGCTTTCTTT	TRBJ1-1	-	TRBV7-2
CASKYRDSSYEQYF	TGTGCCAGTAAATACCGGGACTCTTCCTACGAGCAGTACTTC	TRBJ2-7	-	TRBV19
CASSYSQGSGELFF	TGTGCCAGCAGTTACTCCCAGGGTTCGGGGGAGCTGTTTTTT	TRBJ2-2	-	TRBV6-5
CASSSGTSGSQVETQYF	TGCGCCAGCAGCTCCGGGACTAGCGGGAGTCAAGTAGAGACCCAGTACTTC	TRBJ2-5	TRBD2	TRBV5-1
CASSQTPIAYNEQFF	TGTGCCAGCAGCCAGACTCCCATCGCCTACAATGAGCAGTTCTTC	TRBJ2-1	-	TRBV11-1
CASSVRLRSHEQYF	TGTGCCAGCAGCGTCCGCCTCCGGTCGCACGAGCAGTACTTC	TRBJ2-7	-	TRBV9